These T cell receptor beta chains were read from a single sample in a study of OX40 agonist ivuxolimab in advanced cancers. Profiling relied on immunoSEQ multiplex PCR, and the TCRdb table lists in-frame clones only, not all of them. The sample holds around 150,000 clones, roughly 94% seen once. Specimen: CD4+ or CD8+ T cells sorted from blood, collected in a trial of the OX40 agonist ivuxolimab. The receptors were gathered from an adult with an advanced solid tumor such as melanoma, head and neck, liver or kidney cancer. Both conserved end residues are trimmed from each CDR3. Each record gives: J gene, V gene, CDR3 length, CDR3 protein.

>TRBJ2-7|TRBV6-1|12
ASSGEGPDYEQY
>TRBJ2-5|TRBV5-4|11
ASSLWQRETQY
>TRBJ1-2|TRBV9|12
ASSVGTTNYGYT
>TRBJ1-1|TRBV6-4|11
ASREQGRTEAF
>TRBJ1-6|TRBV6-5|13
ASSGGTARGSPLH
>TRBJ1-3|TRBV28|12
ASSLAAAGNTIY
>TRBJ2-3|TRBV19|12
ASRLAGATDTQY
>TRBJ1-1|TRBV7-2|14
ASSSGSGSVNTEAF
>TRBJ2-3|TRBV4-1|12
ASRPPGITDTQY
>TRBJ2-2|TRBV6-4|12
ASSEGMHSGELF
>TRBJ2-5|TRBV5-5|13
ASSLAAVYQETQY
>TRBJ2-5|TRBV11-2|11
ASSSAVEETQY
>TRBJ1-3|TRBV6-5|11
ASSYGQGNTIY